The sequence of this T cell receptor beta chain was determined in a study of neurological immune-mediated disorders. Notes on this clonotype: Its antigen is currently unknown.

Healthy controls were blood bank volunteers in Maryland, USA. The cDNA was synthesized by 5'RACE incorporating 10-nucleotide random UMIs. TCRdb reprocessed the 5' RACE reads via MiXCR and lists one record per CDR3 protein. The table shows around 83,000 distinct CDR3 sequences, with about 14% occurring only once. General study results and limits: There were no CDR3 amino acid sequences shared by expanded clones across subjects, a result suggesting private repertoires in all groups.

Trimming at V came to 7 bases and at J to 3 bases, leaving 13 bases not matched to a gene. The CDR3 has 15 residues. Germline V lookup: CDR1 DFQATT, CDR2 SNEGSKA (reference sequence). The material sequenced was PBMCs. V is TRBV20-1 and J is TRBJ2-5; 8 nucleotides line up with TRBD2. This receptor was taken from a woman between 45 and 60 years old in good health. Here the CDR3 DNA reads TGCAGTGGCTGTGACCCTAGCGGGCCGGAAGAGACCCAGTACTTC. It is translated as CSGCDPSGPEETQYF.